These 12 T cell receptor beta chains were all obtained from the same sample, sequenced in a study of beta chain features in type 1 diabetes. The study, taken as a whole, reports: Patients with Type 1 diabetes showed moderately but significantly shorter TCRB CDR3s in all four CD4+ subsets.

The authors reverse transcribed all of the isolated RNA, so sequencing captured expressed TCRB transcripts. The assay was immunoSEQ multiplex PCR, and TCRdb's table has in-frame clones only and misses some. The sample consists of roughly 400,000 clones, 9.6% of them appearing once. Their antigens are not known. The source material was central memory CD4+ T cells from blood. Receptors were obtained from a man younger than 40 with type 1 diabetes.

The CDR3 DNA follows: TGTGCCAGCAGCCTCGGCGATGAGGCCAGGGGGGAAGCTTTCTTT. This translates into CASSLGDEARGEAFF. The rearrangement joins TRBV4-2 to TRBJ1-1, with 7 bases that match TRBD1. This CDR3 is 15 amino acids long. J gave up 8 bases and V 4 bases, and 13 bases lay outside the gene matches. Per germline, CDR1 LGHNA and CDR2 YNFKEQ.

In its sample, this clone was seen a few times. The genes are TRBV6-1 and TRBJ2-3; unclear D gene. Trimming shortened V by 6 bases and J by 0 bases, and 13 bases separated the two germline ends. The CDR3 sequence is 15 residues long. Germline loops: CDR1 MNHNS, CDR2 SASEGT. CDR3 loop: CASRPSPESTDTQYF. CDR3 DNA: TGTGCCAGCAGGCCATCCCCTGAGAGCACAGATACGCAGTATTTT.

The table lists this clone with many counts. This chain uses TRBV2 with TRBJ1-3; D is unresolved. CDR3 length: 12 amino acids. The V and J ends lost 5 bases and 5 bases respectively, with 7 bases between them. From germline, CDR1 is SNHLY and CDR2 FYNNEI. The CDR3 region is CASSLGRNTIYF. CDR3 DNA sequence: TGTGCCAGCAGTTTGGGGAGAAACACCATATATTTT.

CDR3 loop: CASSPGLAGVVQYF. In DNA form, the CDR3 reads TGTGCCAGCAGCCCGGGACTAGCGGGAGTCGTGCAGTACTTC. This chain links TRBV11-2 with TRBJ2-7; 14 nucleotides match TRBD2. Trimming at V came to 5 bases and at J to 9 bases, leaving 6 bases not matched to a gene. Germline CDR1 is SGHAT and CDR2 is FQNNGV. The CDR3 extends over 14 amino acids.

The chain joins TRBV15 to TRBJ2-1, with D tentatively TRBD1 or TRBD2 (5 bases each). Germline values: CDR1 LNHNV, CDR2 YYDKDF (reference sequence). The V end was cut by 0 bases, the J end by 9 bases, with 15 bases between. The CDR3 has 15 residues. CDR3 residues: CATSRDEGRAGEQFF. CDR3 in DNA: TGTGCCACCAGCAGAGATGAGGGCAGGGCTGGTGAGCAGTTCTTC.

This clone was seen ten or more times. In this CDR3 the conserved last residue, phenylalanine or tryptophan, is missing, so a read error is likely. The DNA is omitted, as the CDR3 cannot be located on it reliably, and the CDR3 follows TCRdb's listing. V is TRBV23-1 and J is TRBJ1-1. TRBV23-1 is identified as an open reading frame with a role that is uncertain. Counting both end residues, the CDR3 totals 10 amino acids. The CDR3 sequence is CASSQLMEVG.

The chain has TRBV28 and TRBJ2-6; TRBD1 might be the D (6 bases). The V end was cut by 6 bases, the J end by 2 bases, with 26 bases between. The CDR3 is 20 residues long. Germline V lookup: CDR1 MDHEN, CDR2 SYDVKM. The DNA for the CDR3 is TGTGCCAGCAGCTTAGCCGGGACAAACAAGCTAAAGGCTGGGGCCAACGTCCTGACTTTC. Translating it yields CASSLAGTNKLKAGANVLTF.

This clone appeared a few times. This chain uses TRBV11-3 with TRBJ1-1; D not resolved. Looked up from germline, CDR1 is SGHNT and CDR2 is YENEEA. The CDR3 consists of 13 residues. V gave up 2 bases and J gave up 1 base, with 5 bases separating them. The CDR3, as DNA: TGTGCCAGCAGCTTACGTGGGAACACTGAAGCTTTCTTT. The encoded protein is CASSLRGNTEAFF.

A few counts support this clone. The J gene is TRBJ2-1, the V gene TRBV7-3; 13 bases are shared with TRBD2. Trimming removed 5 bases from V and 7 bases from J; junction bases left unmatched: 20. Germline assignment: CDR1 SGHTA and CDR2 FQGTGA. The length of the CDR3 is 20 residues. As DNA, the CDR3 is TGTGCCAGCAGCACCGTGGTCCCCACTAGCGGGAGGGCCGGGAAAAATGAGCAGTTCTTC. Translating it yields CASSTVVPTSGRAGKNEQFF. Supplemented by reference TRBV7-3 and TRBJ2-1, the full variable domain reads GAGVSQTPSNKVTEKGKYVELRCDPISGHTALYWYRQSLGQGPEFLIYFQGTGAADDSGLPNDRFFAVRPEGSVSTLKIQRTERGDSAVYLCASSTVVPTSGRAGKNEQFFGPGTRLTVL.

The rearrangement links TRBV28 to TRBJ1-2; 9 bases are a match to TRBD1. The junction had 11 bases not matched to a gene; V was cut back by 4 bases and J by 5 bases. The CDR3 has 16 residues. The germline CDR1 and CDR2 sequences are MDHEN and SYDVKM. DNA for the CDR3: TGTGCCAGCAGTTCCTCTCCTGGACAGGGGATATATGGCTACACCTTC. It encodes CASSSSPGQGIYGYTF.

This chain links TRBV5-6 with TRBJ2-7, with 9 bases lining up with TRBD2. The J segment lost 0 bases and the V segment lost 4 bases, leaving 8 bases of the junction unmatched. Germline lookup yields CDR1 SGHDT and CDR2 YYEEEE. This CDR3 has 16 residues. The CDR3 spells CASSHKSSGISYEQYF. In nucleotides, the CDR3 is TGTGCCAGCAGCCATAAATCTAGCGGGATCTCCTACGAGCAGTACTTC.

This chain joins TRBV6-5 and TRBJ2-7; 8 bases map to TRBD1. V gave up 8 bases and J gave up 0 bases; unmatched junction bases: 6. Germline loops: CDR1 MNHEY, CDR2 SVGAGI. There are 14 residues in the CDR3. As DNA, the CDR3 is TGTGCCAGCGACCGACAGGGGAGCTCCTACGAGCAGTACTTC. It codes for CASDRQGSSYEQYF.